This T cell receptor beta chain was observed in a study of shared T cell receptors in the human thymus. Germline values: CDR1 DFQATT, CDR2 SNEGSKA (reference sequence). V shed 5 bases and J shed 5 bases, with 4 bases lying between them. The CDR3 is 10 amino acids. Only in-frame clones appear in the TCRdb table, and some are missing; sequencing was by immunoSEQ multiplex PCR. The sample shows about 380,000 clones, just under 95% of them seen only once. The receptor was isolated from a human donor. The chain couples TRBV20-1 to TRBJ1-5; no definite D call. Sequenced input: thymocytes. The CDR3, as DNA: TGCAGTGCTGGACATCAGCCCCAGCATTTT. It specifies CSAGHQPQHF.